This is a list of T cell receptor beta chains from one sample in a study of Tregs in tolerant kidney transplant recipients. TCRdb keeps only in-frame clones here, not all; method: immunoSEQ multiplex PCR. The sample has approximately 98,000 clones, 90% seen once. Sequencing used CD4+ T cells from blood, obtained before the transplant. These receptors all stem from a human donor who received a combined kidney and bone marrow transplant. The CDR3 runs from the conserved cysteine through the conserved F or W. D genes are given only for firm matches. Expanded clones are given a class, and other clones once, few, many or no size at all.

cdr3_aa: CASSLVRRGGEQYF
clone_size: -
d_call: -
v_call: TRBV11-2

cdr3_aa: CASSVDSYGYTF
clone_size: few
d_call: -
v_call: TRBV9

cdr3_aa: CASSVDPGGSDTQYF
clone_size: -
d_call: TRBD2
v_call: TRBV9

cdr3_aa: CATSRETGLNQPQHF
clone_size: -
d_call: -
v_call: TRBV15

cdr3_aa: CASRVSPSKTGGFNQPQHF
clone_size: -
d_call: TRBD1
v_call: TRBV19

cdr3_aa: CANGTADTQYF
clone_size: -
d_call: -
v_call: TRBV2

cdr3_aa: CASSVASGSLPSTDTQYF
clone_size: -
d_call: TRBD2
v_call: TRBV9

cdr3_aa: CASSLKNQGYAYEQYF
clone_size: -
d_call: -
v_call: TRBV27

cdr3_aa: CASSPQKRTAEAFF
clone_size: -
d_call: -
v_call: TRBV18

cdr3_aa: CASRAGVEDTQYF
clone_size: -
d_call: -
v_call: TRBV19

cdr3_aa: CASSGQGGPEAFF
clone_size: few
d_call: TRBD1
v_call: TRBV2

cdr3_aa: CASSEENSPADTQYF
clone_size: -
d_call: -
v_call: TRBV2

cdr3_aa: CASSFGLAGITDTQYF
clone_size: -
d_call: TRBD2
v_call: TRBV9

cdr3_aa: CASSHGSYNEQFF
clone_size: -
d_call: -
v_call: TRBV4-1

cdr3_aa: CASSEPPTGGLGDEQFF
clone_size: -
d_call: -
v_call: TRBV2

cdr3_aa: CASSKVGGQGIQTQYF
clone_size: -
d_call: TRBD1
v_call: TRBV11-2

cdr3_aa: CASSYQGGRAFF
clone_size: few
d_call: TRBD1
v_call: TRBV5-1

cdr3_aa: CSVGTGNVGEQYF
clone_size: -
d_call: TRBD1
v_call: TRBV29-1

cdr3_aa: CASSLGAAAEAFF
clone_size: -
d_call: -
v_call: TRBV7-9

cdr3_aa: CASSPSRQSGNTIYF
clone_size: -
d_call: -
v_call: TRBV5-1

cdr3_aa: CASNDRGPYNEQFF
clone_size: -
d_call: TRBD1
v_call: TRBV19

cdr3_aa: CASSLRLAVTGELFF
clone_size: -
d_call: TRBD2
v_call: TRBV5-6

cdr3_aa: CATSRGLAGGIQETQYF
clone_size: once
d_call: TRBD2
v_call: TRBV15

cdr3_aa: CAISEGRLGGNEKLFF
clone_size: -
d_call: -
v_call: TRBV10-3

cdr3_aa: CASSQEPGVDTGELFF
clone_size: -
d_call: -
v_call: TRBV4-3

cdr3_aa: CASSNRGRGQPQHF
clone_size: -
d_call: TRBD1
v_call: TRBV27

cdr3_aa: CASSRRTANTEAFF
clone_size: -
d_call: -
v_call: TRBV5-1

cdr3_aa: CASSPRLAGVLGDTQYF
clone_size: -
d_call: TRBD2
v_call: TRBV9

cdr3_aa: CASSQEGKGGTEAFF
clone_size: -
d_call: -
v_call: TRBV14

cdr3_aa: CASSTDRGSEKLFF
clone_size: -
d_call: TRBD1
v_call: TRBV7-9

cdr3_aa: CASNPGWNQPQHF
clone_size: -
d_call: -
v_call: TRBV19

cdr3_aa: CASSSRGGSYEQYF
clone_size: -
d_call: TRBD2
v_call: TRBV4-1

cdr3_aa: CASSLERGQGGYTF
clone_size: -
d_call: TRBD1
v_call: TRBV5-1

cdr3_aa: CASSQGGDGRPFTPGTDTQYF
clone_size: -
d_call: -
v_call: TRBV4-1

cdr3_aa: CASSGGVYNEQFF
clone_size: once
d_call: -
v_call: TRBV5-1

cdr3_aa: CASSSRASQFF
clone_size: -
d_call: -
v_call: TRBV7-2

cdr3_aa: CASSFQGGTDTQYF
clone_size: -
d_call: TRBD1
v_call: TRBV11-3

cdr3_aa: CASSTQGSGNTIYF
clone_size: few
d_call: -
v_call: TRBV11-2

cdr3_aa: CASSPISAGTKNIQYF
clone_size: -
d_call: -
v_call: TRBV7-2

cdr3_aa: CASSLDRGTEAFF
clone_size: -
d_call: -
v_call: TRBV11-3

cdr3_aa: CASSFYDRDSYEQYF
clone_size: -
d_call: TRBD1
v_call: TRBV5-6